A selection of T cell receptor beta chains follows, all from one sample in a study of identifying expanded T cells in peripheral blood. Produced via immunoSEQ multiplex PCR; TCRdb's table is partial and in-frame only. In the table there are 70,000 to 95,000 clones, about nine tenths of which are singletons. The sample consisted of blood. The receptors come from a person aged 18-70 years in good health. Each CDR3 is given with its conserved first and last residue. D genes are given only for firm matches. Expanded clones are given a class, and other clones once, few, many or no size at all.

d_call,clone_size,j_call,v_call,cdr3_nt,cdr3_aa
.,.,TRBJ2-1,TRBV7-3,TGTGCCAGCAGCTCCCCTCCGGGGCGTACTGAGCAGTTCTTC,CASSSPPGRTEQFF
.,.,TRBJ2-3,TRBV5-6,TGTGCCAGTGTGAACCAGGGGGGTCCGACAGATACGCAGTATTTT,CASVNQGGPTDTQYF
.,.,TRBJ2-5,TRBV7-8,TGTGCCAGCAGCTTATTAAGGACGGAAGAGACCCAGTACTTC,CASSLLRTEETQYF
.,.,TRBJ2-2,TRBV7-3,TGTGCCAGCAGCTTAAGTTCGAACACCGGGGAGCTGTTTTTT,CASSLSSNTGELFF
.,once,TRBJ2-2,TRBV2,TGTGCCAGCAGCTACTGGGGTACCGGGGAGCTGTTTTTT,CASSYWGTGELFF
.,.,TRBJ2-1,TRBV10-2,TGCGCCAGCAGTGAGTCTGTTGGGCAGTTCTTC,CASSESVGQFF
.,.,TRBJ2-1,TRBV29-1,TGCAGCCTAACCCCCGGGCTAGCGAGTAGCAACAATGAGCAGTTCTTC,CSLTPGLASSNNEQFF
.,.,TRBJ2-7,TRBV19,TGTGCCAGTGAGGGGGGCAGCTCTCCCCCCTACGAGCAGTACTTC,CASEGGSSPPYEQYF
.,.,TRBJ2-3,TRBV5-1,TGCGCCAGCAGCTTAGGGGGACCTAGCACAGATACGCAGTATTTT,CASSLGGPSTDTQYF
.,once,TRBJ2-6,TRBV14,TGTGCCAGCAGGGCATACGACTCTGGGGCCAACGTCCTGACTTTC,CASRAYDSGANVLTF
TRBD2,.,TRBJ2-3,TRBV19,TGTGCCAGTAGTTCTTTCGGGAGGAAGGTCACAGATACGCAGTATTTT,CASSSFGRKVTDTQYF
.,.,TRBJ2-4,TRBV15,TGTGCCACCAGCAGAGAGGGACGGCCAGGAAAGTACTTC,CATSREGRPGKYF
.,.,TRBJ2-2,TRBV4-3,TGCGCCAGCAGCCAAGATCTGGGGGCAGTATGGACCGGGGAGCTGTTTTTT,CASSQDLGAVWTGELFF
TRBD1,once,TRBJ2-5,TRBV9,TGTGCCAGCAGCGCCAACAGGGGTGGGACCCAGTACTTC,CASSANRGGTQYF
.,few,TRBJ1-1,TRBV5-1,TGCGCCAGCAGCTCACAGATGAACACTGAAGCTTTCTTT,CASSSQMNTEAFF
.,.,TRBJ2-3,TRBV4-1,TGCGCCAGCAGCCAAGAACCTCCGGATGAGGGGTCAGATACGCAGTATTTT,CASSQEPPDEGSDTQYF
TRBD1,once,TRBJ1-2,TRBV6-5,TGTGCCAGCAGTCGGGACAGAACCTATGGCTACACCTTC,CASSRDRTYGYTF
.,.,TRBJ2-7,TRBV19,TGTGCCAGTAGTATAAGCGGGACAGGTCTTCTTAAATCCTACGAGCAGTACTTC,CASSISGTGLLKSYEQYF
TRBD2,.,TRBJ2-1,TRBV19,TGTGCCAGTAGTATAGCACTAGCGGGTCACAATGAGCAGTTCTTC,CASSIALAGHNEQFF
.,.,TRBJ2-7,TRBV9,TGTGCCAGCAGCGTAGCCGTCGGGATGTACGAGCAGTACTTC,CASSVAVGMYEQYF
.,.,TRBJ2-5,TRBV2,TGTGCCAGCAGTGAAGCGCTTCGGGAGACCCAGTACTTC,CASSEALRETQYF
.,.,TRBJ1-1,TRBV28,TGTGCCAGCAGTTTATCCCCTCAGACTGAAGCTTTCTTT,CASSLSPQTEAFF
.,.,TRBJ2-7,TRBV6-5,TGTGCCAGCAGCGGCCTGGGAGAGCAGTACTTC,CASSGLGEQYF